This TCR beta chain was recovered during a study of blood T cell repertoires in COVID-19. At the level of the study: Samples representing acute and convalescent COVID-19 were sourced from the United States, Italy and Spain.

Clones were read by immunoSEQ multiplex PCR, and TCRdb kept only the in-frame ones, dropping some. The sample has 200,000 to 300,000 clones; approximately 82% are singletons. Trimming at V came to 1 base and at J to 0 bases, leaving 8 bases not matched to a gene. The CDR3 covers 17 residues. Germline V CDR1 and CDR2: SGHAT, FQNNGV. The chain has TRBV11-2 and TRBJ2-5; 7 bases map to TRBD2. The specimen was peripheral blood. The TCR originated in a woman of 80 years or more with acute or convalescent COVID-19. The CDR3 loop is CASSLGMTSTYQETQYF. The DNA for the CDR3 is TGTGCCAGCAGCTTAGGAATGACTAGCACCTACCAAGAGACCCAGTACTTC.